This record covers a single T cell receptor (beta chain). This clone was picked up one time. It lacks a known antigen. No base qualities exist here, and no much larger clone lies one base off it. The record originates from a study of shared T cell receptors in the human thymus (dated by TCRdb to 2020 to 2022). Notes on the research overall: The study investigated the way shared, self-reactive T-cell receptor alpha chains are produced in the human thymus.

CDR1 and CDR2 were assigned from the germline V gene (reference sequence) as SEHNR and FQNEAQ. V loses 2 bases of germline sequence and J loses 4 bases, and the interval between the two ends is 9 bases. The CDR3, from cysteine to phenylalanine, totals 14 residues. This entry keeps only the CDR3 DNA: 42 bases, framed from base 1. Libraries were made using the immunoSEQ multiplex PCR assay. This is the immuneACCESS table as TCRdb keeps it, with only in-frame sequences that have V and J called. A part of the clones is gone; compared with another copy, unresolved V genes explain less than half, and the rest is unexplained. The sample table lists some 700,000 clones, around 87% of them with a count of one. Jointly, the top ten make up 0.01% of the sample. Separately, the same data were catalogued under a study of human thymus T cells. The second study reports: Immunologically healthy infants undergoing open corrective cardiac surgery for congenital heart defects in Finland were used as donors. The thymus tissue came from surgical resects taken out during corrective cardiac surgery. Both the thymic and the peripheral blood repertoires appeared to show biased V and J gene segment usage. Highly overlapping thymic TCR repertoires among unrelated individuals were reported in the related research. The study described the TCR alpha and beta repertoires in under ten infant thymus samples and a few matching peripheral blood samples. The cohort included about 6 male and a couple of female infants, with donor ages spanning 7 to 244 days. After being mechanically released from the tissue, thymocytes were kept at -70 degrees C in pellets of roughly 10-30 million cells. A QIAsymphony instrument was used to extract genomic DNA from frozen cell pellets. TCRB and TCRAD loci were amplified from a standardized quantity of quality-controlled genomic DNA using the immunoSEQ multiplex PCR assay. The amplicons spanned the V(D)J region and were long enough to cover the CDR3 and allow V and J genes to be identified. Through the commercial immunoSEQ service, the amplicons were sequenced on an Illumina platform. Primer bias and sequencing errors were corrected as previously described, and TCRAD and TCRB were defined on the basis of the IMGT database. The repertoires were analysed using immunoSEQ Analyzer 3.0 and VDJTools for basic statistics, V/J segment usage, diversity estimates, rarefaction and pairwise overlap. Chao1, ChaoE, Efron-Thisted, Shannon and inverse Simpson indices were used to estimate diversity, which was also estimated on datasets down-sampled to the smallest sample. Repertoire overlap used strict matching of CDR3 nucleotide sequence, V gene and J gene, with Jaccard-based multidimensional scaling clustering. On average, thymus samples gave hundreds of thousands of unique TCRB clonotypes, whereas blood samples gave about 84,000.

The sequencing sample was made of thymocytes. The sequence came from a boy under two years old with a congenital heart defect. Donor details come from another sample of the same person, matched by shared clones. The V gene is TRBV7-9 and the J gene is TRBJ1-3; 5 matching bases give a weak D call of TRBD1. The CDR3 protein sequence reads: CASSLMTEGNTIYF. The sequenced DNA is TGTGCCAGCAGCTTAATGACAGAAGGAAACACCATATATTTT.